This T cell receptor (beta chain) was observed in a study of response to subunit inactivated influenza vaccine. The study, taken as a whole, reports: Seasonal influenza vaccination, on each occasion, was suggested by the authors to recruit few new T cells.

Germline V gene sequence: CDR1 SEHNR, CDR2 FQNEAQ (reference sequence). The CDR3 extends over 12 amino acids. V was clipped by 6 bases and J by 7 bases, with 11 bases between them. Comments on this clonotype: Its antigen remains unknown. A much bigger clone sits one base away, suggesting this may be a read error. Because it lacks the conserved phenylalanine or tryptophan at the end, this CDR3 is likely a read error.

TCRdb passed the RT-PCR reads through MiXCR, listing each CDR3 protein once. The sample carries around 650,000 distinct CDR3 sequences, around 14% recorded once. V usage is TRBV7-9 and J usage is TRBJ2-3, with a tentative D call TRBD2 (6 bases). The specimen was PBMCs from blood, collected 12 days after vaccination. The sequence was obtained from a man aged 45-65 years who received an inactivated influenza vaccine. CDR3 protein: CASRGGQNTQYI. CDR3 sequence (DNA): TGTGCCAGCAGGGGAGGCCAAAATACGCAGTATATT.